The next 21 T cell receptor beta chains were all read from a single sample in a study of blood T cell repertoires in COVID-19. TCRdb keeps only in-frame clones here, not all; method: immunoSEQ multiplex PCR. Of under 200,000 clones listed, roughly 90% are singletons. Sequenced input: peripheral blood. Receptors originate from a woman aged 60-75 years with COVID-19, enrolled during active disease.

The chain has TRBV5-1 and TRBJ1-2; D is unresolved. CDR3 size: 15 residues. V was shortened by 4 bases and J by 6 bases, with 19 bases between the two germline ends. The germline V gene encodes CDR1 SGHRS and CDR2 YFSETQ. The CDR3 region is CASSPVLGGRDGYTF. For the CDR3, the DNA is TGCGCCAGCAGCCCGGTTTTAGGAGGTCGGGATGGCTACACCTTC. The full variable domain, in which reference TRBV5-1 and TRBJ1-2 provide the parts outside the CDR3, is KAGVTQTPRYLIKTRGQQVTLSCSPISGHRSVSWYQQTPGQGLQFLFEYFSETQRNKGNFPGRFSGRQFSNSRSEMNVSTLELGDSALYLCASSPVLGGRDGYTFGSGTRLTVV.

The J gene is TRBJ1-1, the V gene TRBV6-6; TRBD1 aligns across 7 bases. Germline values: CDR1 MNHNY, CDR2 SVGAGI (reference sequence). The ends lost 6 bases at V and 6 bases at J; junction bases unmatched: 7. This CDR3 spans 13 amino acids. The CDR3 here is CASRTGSTSEAFF. CDR3 DNA: TGTGCCAGCAGGACAGGGTCCACATCTGAAGCTTTCTTT.

J is TRBJ1-2 and V is TRBV7-2; 7 positions agree with TRBD1. CDR3 length equals 14 residues. Germline CDR1 and CDR2: SGHTA and FQGNSA. The J segment lost 2 bases and the V segment lost 2 bases, leaving 2 bases of the junction unmatched. CDR3 bases: TGTGCCAGCAGCTTAATGGGACAGAACTATGGCTACACCTTC. Its translation: CASSLMGQNYGYTF.

This chain links TRBV10-3 with TRBJ2-2; D gene uncertain. CDR1 is ENHRY and CDR2 is SYGVKD in the germline V gene. V gave up 10 bases and J gave up 6 bases, with 18 bases separating them. The CDR3 extends over 14 amino acids. This CDR3 is CATAPSYQAGELFF. The CDR3 DNA reads TGTGCCACCGCCCCCTCTTATCAGGCCGGGGAGCTGTTTTTT.

The chain links TRBV2 to TRBJ2-2; TRBD1 is a possible D gene (6 bases). Trimming shortened V by 2 bases and J by 5 bases, and 12 bases separated the two germline ends. The CDR3 spans 15 residues. Germline CDR1 is SNHLY and CDR2 is FYNNEI. CDR3 nucleotides: TGTGCCAGCAGTGAACTCAGGGGCGGAACCGGGGAGCTGTTTTTT. Residues: CASSELRGGTGELFF.

The chain has TRBV5-8 and TRBJ1-5; possibly TRBD1 for D (6 bases). Trimming cost V 3 bases and J 5 bases, with 12 bases left between them. CDR1 is SGHTS, CDR2 YDEGEE, per germline. This CDR3 has 14 amino acids. The CDR3 bases are TGTGCCAGCAGCTCGGACAGCAACTATCAGCCCCAGCATTTT. It is translated as CASSSDSNYQPQHF.

The chain is built from TRBV27 and TRBJ2-1; maybe TRBD2 (6 bases). CDR3 length: 15 residues. Trimming removed 6 bases at V and 0 bases at J, with 12 bases between. Germline V gene sequence: CDR1 MNHEY, CDR2 SMNVEV (reference sequence). CDR3: CASSLSGSSYNEQFF. The CDR3 DNA is TGTGCCAGCAGCCTTAGCGGCTCCTCCTACAATGAGCAGTTCTTC.

The genes are TRBV29-1 and TRBJ2-2, with D maybe TRBD1 (6 bases). Deletions cut 5 bases from V and 0 bases from J, with 13 bases between. CDR1 is SQVTM, CDR2 ANQGSEA, per germline. The CDR3 totals 15 residues. For the CDR3, the DNA is TGCAGCGTTCCCCACGACAGGTCGAACACCGGGGAGCTGTTTTTT. This translates into CSVPHDRSNTGELFF.

This chain joins TRBV5-6 and TRBJ1-2; 8 positions agree with TRBD1. The V and J ends lost 4 bases and 0 bases, in that order; junction bases with no gene match: 8. The CDR3 has 16 amino acids. Germline V lookup: CDR1 SGHDT, CDR2 YYEEEE. CDR3 protein: CASSPFPGGSNYGYTF. CDR3 DNA sequence: TGTGCCAGCAGCCCTTTCCCAGGGGGCTCTAACTATGGCTACACCTTC.

V gene TRBV4-2 combines with J gene TRBJ1-1, with 8 nucleotides matching TRBD1. In germline, CDR1 is LGHNA, CDR2 YNFKEQ. The V and J ends lost 2 bases and 1 base, in that order; junction bases with no gene match: 3. This CDR3 region has 15 residues. The CDR3 sequence is CASSQRQGTNTEAFF. The CDR3 nucleotides are TGTGCCAGCAGCCAAAGACAGGGGACGAACACTGAAGCTTTCTTT.

This clone was observed a handful of times. The chain carries TRBV5-1 and TRBJ1-2; D may be TRBD1 (5 bases). V lost 1 base and J lost 5, with 9 bases in between. The CDR3 is 13 residues long. Germline V gives CDR1 SGHRS, CDR2 YFSETQ. The CDR3 DNA sequence: TGCGCCAGCAGCTTGCCGGGGGGATATGGCTACACCTTC. This codes for CASSLPGGYGYTF.

The chain uses TRBV6-5 and TRBJ2-1; weak D call: TRBD1 (6 bases). V lost 1 base and J lost 5, with 15 bases in between. Germline V gene data show CDR1 as MNHEY and CDR2 as SVGAGI. This CDR3 has 16 residues. The CDR3: CASSYLGRGLNNEQFF. CDR3 in DNA: TGTGCCAGCAGTTACTTAGGCAGGGGCTTGAACAATGAGCAGTTCTTC.

The gene calls are TRBV2 and TRBJ1-3; tentatively, D is TRBD1 (5 bases). The CDR3 length is 14 residues. Germline V CDR1 and CDR2: SNHLY, FYNNEI. The CDR3 region has the DNA TGTGCTTGGAGGGGCTTCTTCTCTGGAAACACCATATATTTT. Protein sequence: CAWRGFFSGNTIYF. Complete variable domain (other parts from reference TRBV2 and TRBJ1-3): EPEVTQTPSHQVTQMGQEVILRCVPISNHLYFYWYRQILGQKVEFLVSFYNNEISEKSEIFDDQFSVERPDGSNFTLKIRSTKLEDSAMYFCAWRGFFSGNTIYFGEGSWLTVV.

As regards this clone: Other nucleotide sequences in the sample specify the same CDR3. The chain employs TRBV7-9 and TRBJ2-7; 11 bases align to TRBD2. Germline CDR1 reads SEHNR; CDR2 reads FQNEAQ (reference sequence). Trimming at V came to 5 bases and at J to 3 bases, leaving 3 bases not matched to a gene. The CDR3 loop spans 14 amino acids. CDR3 bases: TGTGCCAGCAGCCGTACTAGCGGGAGCTACGAGCAGTACTTC. The encoded protein is CASSRTSGSYEQYF.

The chain has TRBV6-5 and TRBJ1-4; 8 bases are shared with TRBD1. The germline CDR1 and CDR2 sequences are MNHEY and SVGAGI. CDR3 length equals 14 residues. V gave up 6 bases and J gave up 7 bases; unmatched junction bases: 7. The CDR3 DNA reads as TGTGCCAGCAGCCCCAGGGGGCTCGGTGAAAAACTGTTTTTT. This codes for CASSPRGLGEKLFF.

The chain has TRBV24-1 and TRBJ2-7; the match to TRBD1 covers 8 bases. Germline V lookup: CDR1 KGHDR, CDR2 SFDVKD. Losses at the gene ends were 5 bases for V and 4 bases for J; bases not matched to a gene: 0. CDR3 size: 12 residues. CDR3 in amino acids: CATSGQGYEQYF. In DNA form, the CDR3 reads TGTGCCACCAGTGGACAGGGGTACGAGCAGTACTTC.

The chain combines TRBV11-1 with TRBJ2-1, with 8 bases aligning to TRBD1. CDR1 and CDR2 from the germline V gene are SGHAT and FQDESV (reference sequence). The CDR3 length is 16 residues. Losses at the gene ends were 5 bases for V and 0 bases for J; bases not matched to a gene: 6. CDR3 region: CASSTSQGVSYNEQFF. CDR3 bases: TGTGCCAGCAGCACCTCACAGGGGGTCTCCTACAATGAGCAGTTCTTC.

The CDR3 protein is CATSRDIRLAGGSNGYTF. In DNA, the CDR3 is TGTGCCACCAGCAGAGATATCCGTCTAGCAGGGGGCTCGAATGGCTACACCTTC. This sequence joins TRBV15 and TRBJ1-2; 8 bases align to TRBD1. Germline loops: CDR1 LNHNV, CDR2 YYDKDF (reference sequence). V dropped 0 bases and J dropped 6; count of bases not matched to a gene: 15. The CDR3 has 18 amino acids. Full variable domain (remainder filled in from reference TRBV15 and TRBJ1-2): DAMVIQNPRYQVTQFGKPVTLSCSQTLNHNVMYWYQQKSSQAPKLLFHYYDKDFNNEADTPDNFQSRRPNTSFCFLDIRSPGLGDTAMYLCATSRDIRLAGGSNGYTFGSGTRLTVV.

The CDR3 DNA reads as TGTGCCAGCAGGCCTAGCGCTGGGGCCAACGTCCTGACTTTC. This encodes CASRPSAGANVLTF. This chain links TRBV6-2 or TRBV6-3 with TRBJ2-6; a weak D match, TRBD2 (6 bases). In germline, CDR1 is MNHEY, CDR2 SVGEGT. This CDR3 is built from 14 residues. Trimming cost V 6 bases and J 2 bases, with 8 bases left between them.

The chain carries TRBV4-1 and TRBJ2-5; D is undetermined. Looked up from germline, CDR1 is MGHRA and CDR2 is YSYEKL. The CDR3 is 12 residues long. Between the trimmed V and J ends, which lost 0 bases and 5 bases, there was a span of 4 bases. The DNA of the CDR3 is TGCGCCAGCAGCCAAGATATGGAGACCCAGTACTTC. Amino acid sequence: CASSQDMETQYF.

This chain links TRBV5-1 with TRBJ1-4; D is perhaps TRBD1 (5 bases). CDR1 is SGHRS and CDR2 is YFSETQ in the germline V gene. V shed 4 bases and J shed 10 bases, with 20 bases lying between them. There are 15 residues in the CDR3. The CDR3 loop reads CASSTYGTGDGKLFF. The CDR3 DNA follows: TGCGCCAGCAGCACTTACGGGACGGGAGATGGAAAACTGTTTTTT.